A single sample gave rise to the 10 T cell receptor beta chains below, sequenced in a study of T cell responses to AZD1222 COVID-19 vaccine. The protocol was immunoSEQ multiplex PCR, while the TCRdb copy is restricted to in-frame clones and leaves out a portion. This sample yields some 170,000 clones, of which about 88% are seen a single time; 1.5% to 2% belongs to the top ten. The sequencing here drew on peripheral blood, taken on day 0 of AZD1222 vaccination. These receptors all stem from an adult in good health.

The chain recombines TRBV30 with TRBJ1-4; weak D call: TRBD1 (5 bases). Trimming took off 6 bases at V and 8 bases at J, with 16 bases between the two ends. The CDR3 covers 13 residues. Germline CDR1 GTSNPN, CDR2 SVGIG (reference sequence). The CDR3 DNA is TGTGCCTGCCCCCTTGTCAGGGAAGAAAAACTGTTTTTT. Amino acid sequence: CACPLVREEKLFF. Complete variable domain (other parts from reference TRBV30 and TRBJ1-4): SQTIHQWPATLVQPVGSPLSLECTVEGTSNPNLYWYRQAAGRGLQLLFYSVGIGQISSEVPQNLSASRPQDRQFILSSKKLLLSDSGFYLCACPLVREEKLFFGSGTQLSVL.

The chain links TRBV28 to TRBJ2-4, with TRBD1 matching over 12 bases. Trimming at V came to 5 bases and at J to 0 bases, leaving 8 bases not matched to a gene. The CDR3 consists of 18 residues. Germline CDR1 reads MDHEN; CDR2 reads SYDVKM. This chain's CDR3 is CASSPEGTGGLAKNIQYF. The CDR3 region has the DNA TGTGCCAGCAGTCCAGAAGGGACAGGGGGCCTAGCCAAAAACATTCAGTACTTC.

The chain combines TRBV7-2 with TRBJ1-5, with 9 bases identical to TRBD1. The CDR3 is 15 residues long. The trim removed 3 bases at V and 5 bases at J, leaving 5 bases unmatched. CDR1 is SGHTA, CDR2 FQGNSA, per germline. The chain's CDR3 is CASSLGQGPYQPQHF. In DNA, the CDR3 is TGTGCCAGCAGCTTGGGACAGGGTCCTTATCAGCCCCAGCATTTT.

The count of this clone is one. V and J are TRBV9 and TRBJ2-3; D perhaps matches TRBD2 (5 bases). CDR1 SGDLS and CDR2 YYNGEE come from the germline V gene. The V end lost 0 bases, the J end lost 4 bases, and 15 bases lay between the germline ends. The CDR3 extends over 16 amino acids. The CDR3 here is CASSVDVGVLSDTQYF. For the CDR3, the DNA is TGTGCCAGCAGCGTAGATGTGGGAGTTTTGTCAGATACGCAGTATTTT.

V gene TRBV6-5 combines with J gene TRBJ1-5; tentative D call: TRBD1 (5 bases). Per germline, CDR1 MNHEY and CDR2 SVGAGI. Deletions cut 6 bases from V and 0 bases from J, with 12 bases between. The CDR3 is 15 residues long. CDR3 loop: CASRTTVHSNQPQHF. CDR3 in DNA: TGTGCCAGCAGAACGACAGTGCATAGCAATCAGCCCCAGCATTTT.

The chain employs TRBV3-1 (or the pseudogene TRBV3-2) and TRBJ2-7; tentatively, D is TRBD1 or TRBD2 (5 bases each). V shed 7 bases and J shed 0 bases, with 13 bases lying between them. Germline loops: CDR1 LGHDT, CDR2 YNNKEL (reference sequence). The CDR3 totals 14 residues. CDR3 in amino acids: CASTMGVSSYEQYF. The DNA for the CDR3 is TGTGCCAGCACTATGGGGGTGAGCTCCTACGAGCAGTACTTC.

Regarding this clone: This sample also contains other DNA sequences that code for the same CDR3. The V call is TRBV19, the J call TRBJ1-1; no firm D call. CDR1 is LNHDA, CDR2 SQIVND, per germline (reference sequence). V was trimmed by 7 bases and J by 1 base, leaving 10 bases between them. This CDR3 spans 13 amino acids. The CDR3 protein is CASTVTANTEAFF. As DNA, the CDR3 is TGTGCCAGTACCGTGACGGCGAACACTGAAGCTTTCTTT.

V gene TRBV6-5 combines with J gene TRBJ2-7, with 7 bases lining up with TRBD1. Germline V lookup: CDR1 MNHEY, CDR2 SVGAGI. V lost 8 bases, J lost 6 bases, and 4 bases stayed unmatched. CDR3 length equals 11 residues. The CDR3 nucleotides are TGTGCCAGCGCAAGGGGGCTCGAGCAGTACGTC. Amino acid sequence: CASARGLEQYV.

The chain uses TRBV9 and TRBJ1-1; 7 bases agree with TRBD1. V lost 3 bases to trimming and J lost 1 base; unmatched junction nucleotides: 12. Per the germline V gene, CDR1 is SGDLS and CDR2 is YYNGEE. The length of the CDR3 is 17 residues. CDR3 amino acids: CASSASSRQGSNTEAFF. The CDR3 nucleotides are TGTGCCAGCAGCGCTTCTTCCAGACAGGGCTCGAACACTGAAGCTTTCTTT.

V is TRBV10-3 and J is TRBJ2-5, with D perhaps matching TRBD1 or TRBD2 (7 bases each). Trimming left V 0 bases short and J 1 base short, with 15 bases between. This CDR3 has 17 amino acids. Germline lookup yields CDR1 ENHRY and CDR2 SYGVKD. The CDR3 DNA is TGTGCCATCAGTGAGTCTTCCAGGGGGGGCGGCCAAGAGACCCAGTACTTC. It yields the protein CAISESSRGGGQETQYF.